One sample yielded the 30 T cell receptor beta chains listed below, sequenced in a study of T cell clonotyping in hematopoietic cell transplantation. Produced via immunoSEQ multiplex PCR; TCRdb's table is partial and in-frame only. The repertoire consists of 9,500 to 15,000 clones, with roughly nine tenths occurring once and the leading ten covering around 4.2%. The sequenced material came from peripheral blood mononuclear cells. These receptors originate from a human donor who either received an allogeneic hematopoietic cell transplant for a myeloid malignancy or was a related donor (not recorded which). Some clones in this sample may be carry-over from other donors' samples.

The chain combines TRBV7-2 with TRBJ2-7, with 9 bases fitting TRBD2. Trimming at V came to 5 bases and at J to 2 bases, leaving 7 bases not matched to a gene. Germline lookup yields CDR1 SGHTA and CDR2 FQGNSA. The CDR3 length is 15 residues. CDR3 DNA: TGTGCCAGCAGCCATGGGACTAGCACGACCTACGAGCAGTACTTC. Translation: CASSHGTSTTYEQYF.

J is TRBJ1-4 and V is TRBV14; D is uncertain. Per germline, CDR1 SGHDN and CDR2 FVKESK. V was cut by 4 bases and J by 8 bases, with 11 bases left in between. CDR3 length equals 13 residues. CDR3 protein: CASSLVSREKLFF. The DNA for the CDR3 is TGTGCCAGCAGCCTCGTCTCCAGAGAAAAACTGTTTTTT. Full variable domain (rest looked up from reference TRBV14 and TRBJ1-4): EAGVTQFPSHSVIEKGQTVTLRCDPISGHDNLYWYRRVMGKEIKFLLHFVKESKQDESGMPNNRFLAERTGGTYSTLKVQPAELEDSGVYFCASSLVSREKLFFGSGTQLSVL.

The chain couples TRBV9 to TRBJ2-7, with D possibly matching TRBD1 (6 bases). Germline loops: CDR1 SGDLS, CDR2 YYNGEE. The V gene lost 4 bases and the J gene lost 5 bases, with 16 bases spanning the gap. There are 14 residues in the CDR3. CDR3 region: CASSPSPGVDEQYF. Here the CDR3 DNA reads TGTGCCAGCAGCCCCAGTCCAGGGGTGGACGAGCAGTACTTC.

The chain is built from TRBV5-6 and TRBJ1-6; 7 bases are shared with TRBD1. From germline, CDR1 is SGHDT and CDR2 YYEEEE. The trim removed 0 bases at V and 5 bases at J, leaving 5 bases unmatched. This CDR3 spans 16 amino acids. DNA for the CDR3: TGTGCCAGCAGCTTGGAACCGGGACAGCATAATTCACCCCTCCACTTT. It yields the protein CASSLEPGQHNSPLHF.

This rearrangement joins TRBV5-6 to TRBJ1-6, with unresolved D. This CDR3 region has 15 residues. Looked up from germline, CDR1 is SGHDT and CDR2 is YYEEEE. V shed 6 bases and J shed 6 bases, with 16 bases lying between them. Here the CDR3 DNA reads TGTGCCAGCACTCGTTATATAGGGAGTAATTCACCCCTCCACTTT. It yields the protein CASTRYIGSNSPLHF. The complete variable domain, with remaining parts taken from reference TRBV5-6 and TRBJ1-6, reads DAGVTQSPTHLIKTRGQQVTLRCSPKSGHDTVSWYQQALGQGPQFIFQYYEEEERQRGNFPDRFSGHQFPNYSSELNVNALLLGDSALYLCASTRYIGSNSPLHFGNGTRLTVT.

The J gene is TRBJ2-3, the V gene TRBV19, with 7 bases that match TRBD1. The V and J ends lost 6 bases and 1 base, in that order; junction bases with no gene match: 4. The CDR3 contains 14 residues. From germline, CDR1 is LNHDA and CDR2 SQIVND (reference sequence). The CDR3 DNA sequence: TGTGCCAGTAGCCAGACAGGGCGCACAGATACGCAGTATTTT. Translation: CASSQTGRTDTQYF.

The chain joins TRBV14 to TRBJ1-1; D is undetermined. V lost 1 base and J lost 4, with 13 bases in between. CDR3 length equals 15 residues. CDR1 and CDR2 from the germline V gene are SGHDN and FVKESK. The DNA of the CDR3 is TGTGCCAGCAGCCAAGTGACTAGGGTGGGCACTGAAGCTTTCTTT. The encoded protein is CASSQVTRVGTEAFF. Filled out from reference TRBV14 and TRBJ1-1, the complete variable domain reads EAGVTQFPSHSVIEKGQTVTLRCDPISGHDNLYWYRRVMGKEIKFLLHFVKESKQDESGMPNNRFLAERTGGTYSTLKVQPAELEDSGVYFCASSQVTRVGTEAFFGQGTRLTVV.

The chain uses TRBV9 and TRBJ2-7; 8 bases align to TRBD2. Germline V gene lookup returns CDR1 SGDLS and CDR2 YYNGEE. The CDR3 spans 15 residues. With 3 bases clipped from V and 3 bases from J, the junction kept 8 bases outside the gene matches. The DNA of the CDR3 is TGTGCCAGCAGCGCGGGAGGGGAAGTGGACTACGAGCAGTACTTC. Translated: CASSAGGEVDYEQYF. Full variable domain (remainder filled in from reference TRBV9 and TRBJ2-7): DSGVTQTPKHLITATGQRVTLRCSPRSGDLSVYWYQQSLDQGLQFLIQYYNGEERAKGNILERFSAQQFPDLHSELNLSSLELGDSALYFCASSAGGEVDYEQYFGPGTRLTVT.

The CDR3 is CSAKTQGPLHF. DNA of the CDR3: TGCAGTGCTAAGACACAGGGTCCCCTCCACTTT. This chain links TRBV20-1 with TRBJ1-6; D perhaps matches TRBD1 (6 bases). V lost 4 bases and J lost 13, with 11 bases in between. The CDR3 is 11 amino acids. The V gene's germline CDR1 is DFQATT and CDR2 SNEGSKA (reference sequence).

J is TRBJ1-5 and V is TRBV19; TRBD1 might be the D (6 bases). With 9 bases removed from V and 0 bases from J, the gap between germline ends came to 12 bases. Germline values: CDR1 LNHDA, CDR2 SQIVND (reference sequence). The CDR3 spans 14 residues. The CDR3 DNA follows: TGTGCCAGCAGGACAGCTTATAGCAATCAGCCCCAGCATTTT. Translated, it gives CASRTAYSNQPQHF.

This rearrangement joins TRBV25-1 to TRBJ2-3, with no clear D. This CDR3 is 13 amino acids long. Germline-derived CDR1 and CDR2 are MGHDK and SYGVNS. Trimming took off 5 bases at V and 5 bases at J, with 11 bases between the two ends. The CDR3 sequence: CASSSQVRDTQYF. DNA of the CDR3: TGTGCCAGCAGTTCTCAAGTTAGAGATACGCAGTATTTT.

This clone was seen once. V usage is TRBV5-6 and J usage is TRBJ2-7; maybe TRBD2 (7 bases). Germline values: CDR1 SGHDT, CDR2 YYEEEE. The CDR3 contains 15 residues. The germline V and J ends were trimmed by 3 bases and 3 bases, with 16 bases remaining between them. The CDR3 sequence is CASSSIGGRSYEQYF. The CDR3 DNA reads TGTGCCAGCAGCTCGATCGGGGGGCGAAGCTACGAGCAGTACTTC.

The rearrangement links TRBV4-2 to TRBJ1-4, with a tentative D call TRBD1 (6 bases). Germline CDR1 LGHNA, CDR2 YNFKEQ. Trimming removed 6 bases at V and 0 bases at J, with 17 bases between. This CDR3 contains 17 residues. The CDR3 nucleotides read TGTGCCAGCAGGCCCAGGGGACCCACTGCAACTAATGAAAAACTGTTTTTT. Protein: CASRPRGPTATNEKLFF.

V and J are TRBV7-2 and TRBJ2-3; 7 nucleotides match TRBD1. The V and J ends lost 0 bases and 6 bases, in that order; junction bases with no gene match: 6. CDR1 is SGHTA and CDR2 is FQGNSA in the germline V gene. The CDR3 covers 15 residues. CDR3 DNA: TGTGCCAGCAGCTTAGCGGTTGACAGGGTGGATACGCAGTATTTT. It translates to CASSLAVDRVDTQYF.

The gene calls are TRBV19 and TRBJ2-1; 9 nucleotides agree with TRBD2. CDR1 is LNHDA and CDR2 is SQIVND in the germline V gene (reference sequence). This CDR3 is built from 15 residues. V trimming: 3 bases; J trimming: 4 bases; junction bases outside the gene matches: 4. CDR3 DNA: TGTGCCAGTAGTATCTCAGCGGGGGGTTACAATGAGCAGTTCTTC. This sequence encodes CASSISAGGYNEQFF.

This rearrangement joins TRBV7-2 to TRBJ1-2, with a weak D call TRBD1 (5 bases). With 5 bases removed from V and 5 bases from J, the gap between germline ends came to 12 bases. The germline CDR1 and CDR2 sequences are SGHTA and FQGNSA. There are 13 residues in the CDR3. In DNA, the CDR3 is TGTGCCAGCAGCCGAGACAGTTATTATGGCTACACCTTC. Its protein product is CASSRDSYYGYTF.

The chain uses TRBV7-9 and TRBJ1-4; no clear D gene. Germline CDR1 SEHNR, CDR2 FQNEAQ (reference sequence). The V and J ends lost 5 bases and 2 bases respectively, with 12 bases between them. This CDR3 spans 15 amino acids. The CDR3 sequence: CASSLIGDTNEKLFF. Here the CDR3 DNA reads TGTGCCAGCAGCCTAATAGGTGACACTAATGAAAAACTGTTTTTT.

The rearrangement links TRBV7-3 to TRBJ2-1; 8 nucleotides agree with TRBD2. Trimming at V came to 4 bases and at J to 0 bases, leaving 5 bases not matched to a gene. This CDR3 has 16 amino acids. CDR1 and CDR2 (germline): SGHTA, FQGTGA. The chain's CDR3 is CASSSSGGGSYNEQFF. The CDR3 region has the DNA TGTGCCAGCAGCTCCTCGGGGGGGGGCTCCTACAATGAGCAGTTCTTC.

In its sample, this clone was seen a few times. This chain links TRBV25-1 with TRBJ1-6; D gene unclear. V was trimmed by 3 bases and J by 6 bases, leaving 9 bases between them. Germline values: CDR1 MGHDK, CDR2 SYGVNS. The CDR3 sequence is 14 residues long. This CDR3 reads CASSDRTGNSPLHF. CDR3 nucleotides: TGTGCCAGCAGTGACCGGACTGGTAATTCACCCCTCCACTTT.

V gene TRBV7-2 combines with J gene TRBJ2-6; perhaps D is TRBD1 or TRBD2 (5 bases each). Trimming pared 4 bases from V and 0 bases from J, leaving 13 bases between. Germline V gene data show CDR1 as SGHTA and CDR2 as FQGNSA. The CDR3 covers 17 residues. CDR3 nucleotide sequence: TGTGCCAGCAGCTACCAGGGACGGAGCTCTGGGGCCAACGTCCTGACTTTC. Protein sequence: CASSYQGRSSGANVLTF.

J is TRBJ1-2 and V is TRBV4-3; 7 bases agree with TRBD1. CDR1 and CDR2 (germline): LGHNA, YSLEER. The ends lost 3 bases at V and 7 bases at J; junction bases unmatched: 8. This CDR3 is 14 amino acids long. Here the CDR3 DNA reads TGCGCCAGCAGCCAGATCCCCGACAGGGCTGGCTACACCTTC. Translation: CASSQIPDRAGYTF.

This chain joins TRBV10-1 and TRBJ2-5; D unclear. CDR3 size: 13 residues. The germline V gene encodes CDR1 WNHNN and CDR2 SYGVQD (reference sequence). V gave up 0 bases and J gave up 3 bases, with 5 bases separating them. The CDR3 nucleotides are TGCGCCAGCAGTGAGTCCGGCGAAGAGACCCAGTACTTC. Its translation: CASSESGEETQYF.

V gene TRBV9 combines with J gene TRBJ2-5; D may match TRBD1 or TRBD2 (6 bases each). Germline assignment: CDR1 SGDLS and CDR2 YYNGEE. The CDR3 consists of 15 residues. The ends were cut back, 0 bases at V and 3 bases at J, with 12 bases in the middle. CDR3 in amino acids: CASSVVGRTEETQYF. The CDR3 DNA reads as TGTGCCAGCAGCGTAGTGGGGAGGACAGAAGAGACCCAGTACTTC.

The DNA for the CDR3 is TGTGCCAGCAGCTTCGGGGATAACTCTGGAAACACCATATATTTT. Amino acid sequence: CASSFGDNSGNTIYF. The chain recombines TRBV7-8 with TRBJ1-3; D gene uncertain. The CDR3 is 15 amino acids. Per the germline V gene, CDR1 is SGHVS and CDR2 is FQNEAQ. V was pared by 3 bases and J by 0 bases, with 9 bases between. The whole variable domain, remainder taken from reference TRBV7-8 and TRBJ1-3, is GAGVSQSPRYKVAKRGQDVALRCDPISGHVSLFWYQQALGQGPEFLTYFQNEAQLDKSGLPSDRFFAERPEGSVSTLKIQRTQQEDSAVYLCASSFGDNSGNTIYFGEGSWLTVV.

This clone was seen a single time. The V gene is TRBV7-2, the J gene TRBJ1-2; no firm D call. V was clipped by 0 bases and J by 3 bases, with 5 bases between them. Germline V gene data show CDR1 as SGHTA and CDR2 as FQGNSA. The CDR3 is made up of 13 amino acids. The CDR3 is CASSLASYYGYTF. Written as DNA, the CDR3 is TGTGCCAGCAGCTTAGCGTCCTACTATGGCTACACCTTC.

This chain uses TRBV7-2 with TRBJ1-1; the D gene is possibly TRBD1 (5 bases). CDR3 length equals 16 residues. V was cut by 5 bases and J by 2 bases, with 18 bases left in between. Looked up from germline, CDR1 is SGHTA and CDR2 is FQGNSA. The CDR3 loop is CASSPVGPSKNTEAFF. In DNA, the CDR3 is TGTGCCAGCAGCCCGGTGGGGCCGTCAAAAAACACTGAAGCTTTCTTT. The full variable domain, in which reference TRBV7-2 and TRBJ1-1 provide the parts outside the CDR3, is GAGVSQSPSNKVTEKGKDVELRCDPISGHTALYWYRQSLGQGLEFLIYFQGNSAPDKSGLPSDRFSAERTGGSVSTLTIQRTQQEDSAVYLCASSPVGPSKNTEAFFGQGTRLTVV.

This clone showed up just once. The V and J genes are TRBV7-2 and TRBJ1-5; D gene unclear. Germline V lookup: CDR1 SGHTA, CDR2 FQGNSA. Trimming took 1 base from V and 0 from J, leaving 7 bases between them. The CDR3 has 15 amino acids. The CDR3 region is CASSLEPYSNQPQHF. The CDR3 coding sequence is TGTGCCAGCAGCTTAGAGCCCTATAGCAATCAGCCCCAGCATTTT.

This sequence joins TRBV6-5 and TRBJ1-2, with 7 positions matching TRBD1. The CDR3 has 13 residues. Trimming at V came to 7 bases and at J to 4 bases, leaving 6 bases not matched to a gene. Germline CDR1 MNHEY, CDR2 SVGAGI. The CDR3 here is CASTRGQVYGYTF. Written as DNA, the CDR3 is TGTGCCAGCACGAGGGGGCAGGTCTATGGCTACACCTTC.

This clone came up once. CDR3 residues: CASSDGTSGGNEQFF. CDR3 sequence (DNA): TGTGCCAGCAGTGACGGGACTAGCGGGGGCAATGAGCAGTTCTTC. This chain connects TRBV6-4 to TRBJ2-1, with 14 nucleotides matching TRBD2. V lost 2 bases, J lost 6 bases, and 0 bases stayed unmatched. CDR1 and CDR2 from the germline V gene are MRHNA and SNTAGT. This CDR3 contains 15 residues.

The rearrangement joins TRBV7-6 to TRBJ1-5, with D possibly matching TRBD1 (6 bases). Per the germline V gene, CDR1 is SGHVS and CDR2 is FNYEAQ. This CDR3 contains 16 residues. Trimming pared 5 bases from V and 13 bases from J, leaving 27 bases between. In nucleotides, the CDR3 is TGTGCCAGCAGCCCTTTCCGCACGGGACAACACAATCTGCAGCATTTT. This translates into CASSPFRTGQHNLQHF.